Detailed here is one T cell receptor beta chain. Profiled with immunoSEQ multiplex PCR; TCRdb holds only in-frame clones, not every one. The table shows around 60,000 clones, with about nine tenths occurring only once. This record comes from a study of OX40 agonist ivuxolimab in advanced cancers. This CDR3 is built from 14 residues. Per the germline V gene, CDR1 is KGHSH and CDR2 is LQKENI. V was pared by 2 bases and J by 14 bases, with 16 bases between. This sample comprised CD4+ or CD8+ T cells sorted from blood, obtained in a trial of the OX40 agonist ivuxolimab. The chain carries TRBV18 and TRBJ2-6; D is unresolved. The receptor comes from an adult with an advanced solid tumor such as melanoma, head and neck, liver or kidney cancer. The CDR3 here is CASSPMTVPLLLTF. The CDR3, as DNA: TGTGCCAGCTCACCAATGACGGTTCCCCTACTCCTGACTTTC.